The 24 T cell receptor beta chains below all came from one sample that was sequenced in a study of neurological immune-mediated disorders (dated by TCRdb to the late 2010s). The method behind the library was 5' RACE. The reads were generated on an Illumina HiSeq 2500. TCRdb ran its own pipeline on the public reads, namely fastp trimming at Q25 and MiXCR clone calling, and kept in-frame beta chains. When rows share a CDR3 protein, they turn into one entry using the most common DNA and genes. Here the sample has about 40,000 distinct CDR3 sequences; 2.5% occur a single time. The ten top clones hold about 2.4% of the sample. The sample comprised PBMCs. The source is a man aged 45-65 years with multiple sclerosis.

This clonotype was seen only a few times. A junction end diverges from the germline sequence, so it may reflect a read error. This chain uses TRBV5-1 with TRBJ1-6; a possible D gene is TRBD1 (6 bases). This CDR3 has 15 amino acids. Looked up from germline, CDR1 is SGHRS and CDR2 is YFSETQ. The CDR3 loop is CASSFSRTENSPLNF. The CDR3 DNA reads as TGCGCCAGCAGCTTTAGTAGGACAGAGAATTCACCCCTCAACTTT.

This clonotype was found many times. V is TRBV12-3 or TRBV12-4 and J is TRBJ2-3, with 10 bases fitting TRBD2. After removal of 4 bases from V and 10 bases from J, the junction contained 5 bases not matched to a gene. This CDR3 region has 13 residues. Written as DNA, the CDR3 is TGTGCCAGCAGTTCCGGGACTAGCGTTTCGCAGTATTTT. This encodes CASSSGTSVSQYF.

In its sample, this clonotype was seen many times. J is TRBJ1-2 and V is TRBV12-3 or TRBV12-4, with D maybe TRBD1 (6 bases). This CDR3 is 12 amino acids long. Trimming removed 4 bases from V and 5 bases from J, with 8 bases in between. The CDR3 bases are TGTGCCAGCAGTTCCCAGGGGTATGGCTACACCTTC. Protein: CASSSQGYGYTF.

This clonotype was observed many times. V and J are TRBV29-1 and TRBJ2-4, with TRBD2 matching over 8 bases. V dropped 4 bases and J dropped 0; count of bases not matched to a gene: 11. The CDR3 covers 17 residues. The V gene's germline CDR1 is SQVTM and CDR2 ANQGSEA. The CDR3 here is CSVVGSGGTLAKNIQYF. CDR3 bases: TGCAGCGTTGTGGGAAGCGGGGGAACCCTAGCCAAAAACATTCAGTACTTC.

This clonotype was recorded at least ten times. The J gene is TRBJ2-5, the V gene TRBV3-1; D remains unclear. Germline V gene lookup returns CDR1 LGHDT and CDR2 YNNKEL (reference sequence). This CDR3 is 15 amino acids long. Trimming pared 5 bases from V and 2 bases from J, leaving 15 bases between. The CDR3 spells CASSSVLRKQETQYF. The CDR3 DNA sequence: TGTGCCAGCAGCTCAGTCTTAAGGAAGCAAGAGACCCAGTACTTC.

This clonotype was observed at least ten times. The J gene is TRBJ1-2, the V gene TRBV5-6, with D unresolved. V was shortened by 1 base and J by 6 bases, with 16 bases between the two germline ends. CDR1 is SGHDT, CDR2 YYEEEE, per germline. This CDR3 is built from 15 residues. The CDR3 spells CASSLWAQTSNGYTF. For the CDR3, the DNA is TGTGCCAGCAGCTTGTGGGCCCAAACTTCGAATGGCTACACCTTC.

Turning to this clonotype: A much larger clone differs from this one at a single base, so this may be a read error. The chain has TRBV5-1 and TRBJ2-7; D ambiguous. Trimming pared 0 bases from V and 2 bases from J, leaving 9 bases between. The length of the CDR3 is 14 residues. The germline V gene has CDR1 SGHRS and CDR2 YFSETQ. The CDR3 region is CASSLGESPYEQYF. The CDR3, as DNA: TGCGCCAGCAGCTTGGGGGAAAGTCCCTACGAGCAGTACTTC.

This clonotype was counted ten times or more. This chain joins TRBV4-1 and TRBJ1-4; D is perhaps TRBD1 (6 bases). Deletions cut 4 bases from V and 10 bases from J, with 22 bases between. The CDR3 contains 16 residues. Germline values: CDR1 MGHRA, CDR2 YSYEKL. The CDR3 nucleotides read TGCGCCAGCAGCCCCGATGCGGGGGGCGTTCGGGGAAAACTGTTTTTT. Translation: CASSPDAGGVRGKLFF.

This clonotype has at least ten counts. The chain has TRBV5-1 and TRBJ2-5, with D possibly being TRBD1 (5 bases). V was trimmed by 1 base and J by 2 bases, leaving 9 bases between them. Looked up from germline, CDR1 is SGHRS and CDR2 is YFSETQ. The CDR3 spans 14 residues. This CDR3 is CASSLRSGQETQYF. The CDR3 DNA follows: TGCGCCAGCAGCTTGAGGTCAGGGCAAGAGACCCAGTACTTC.

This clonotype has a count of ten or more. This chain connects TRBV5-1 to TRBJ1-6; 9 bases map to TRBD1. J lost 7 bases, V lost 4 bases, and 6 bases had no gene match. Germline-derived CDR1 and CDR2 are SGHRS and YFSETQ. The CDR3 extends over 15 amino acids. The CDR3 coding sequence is TGCGCCAGCAGCGCGGGGACAGGGCCAAATTCACCCCTCCACTTT. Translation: CASSAGTGPNSPLHF.

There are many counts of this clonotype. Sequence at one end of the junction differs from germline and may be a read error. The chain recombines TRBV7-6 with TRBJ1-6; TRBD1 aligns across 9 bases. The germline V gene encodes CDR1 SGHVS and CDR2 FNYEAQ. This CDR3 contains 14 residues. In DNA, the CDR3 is TGTGCCAGCAGCTGGACAGGGGCGAATTCACCCCTCAACTTT. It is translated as CASSWTGANSPLNF.

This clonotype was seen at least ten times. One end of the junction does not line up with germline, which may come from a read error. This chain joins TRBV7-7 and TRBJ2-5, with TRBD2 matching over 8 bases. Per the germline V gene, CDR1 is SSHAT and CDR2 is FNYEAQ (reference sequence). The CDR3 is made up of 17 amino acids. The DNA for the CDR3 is TGTGCTAGCAGTCAGGGACCCACTAGCGGTTCACAAGAGACCCAGTACTTC. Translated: CASSQGPTSGSQETQYF.

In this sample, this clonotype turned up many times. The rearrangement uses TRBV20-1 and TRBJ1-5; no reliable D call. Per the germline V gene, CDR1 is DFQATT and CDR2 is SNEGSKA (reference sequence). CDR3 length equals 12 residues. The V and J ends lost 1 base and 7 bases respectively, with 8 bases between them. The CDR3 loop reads CSARATEQPQHF. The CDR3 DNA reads TGCAGTGCTAGAGCTACAGAACAGCCCCAGCATTTT.

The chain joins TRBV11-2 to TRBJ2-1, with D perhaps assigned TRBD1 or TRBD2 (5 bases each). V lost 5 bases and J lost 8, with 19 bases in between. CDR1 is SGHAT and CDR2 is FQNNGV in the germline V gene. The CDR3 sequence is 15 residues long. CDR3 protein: CASSPWAPGSYEQFF. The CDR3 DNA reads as TGTGCCAGCAGCCCGTGGGCTCCAGGGAGCTATGAGCAGTTCTTC.

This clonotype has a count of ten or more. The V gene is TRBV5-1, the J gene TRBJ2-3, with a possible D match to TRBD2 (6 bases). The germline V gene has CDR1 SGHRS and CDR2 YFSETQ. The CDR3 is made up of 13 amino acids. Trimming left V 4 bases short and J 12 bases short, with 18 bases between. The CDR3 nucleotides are TGCGCCAGCAGCCCCGCCCTAGCGACTATCCAGTATTTT. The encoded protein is CASSPALATIQYF.

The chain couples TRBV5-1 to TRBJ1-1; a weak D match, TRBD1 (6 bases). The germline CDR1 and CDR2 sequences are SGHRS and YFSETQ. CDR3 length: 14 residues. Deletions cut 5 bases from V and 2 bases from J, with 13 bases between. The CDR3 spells CASSRGERNTEAFF. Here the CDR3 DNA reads TGCGCCAGCAGTAGGGGGGAAAGAAACACTGAAGCTTTCTTT.

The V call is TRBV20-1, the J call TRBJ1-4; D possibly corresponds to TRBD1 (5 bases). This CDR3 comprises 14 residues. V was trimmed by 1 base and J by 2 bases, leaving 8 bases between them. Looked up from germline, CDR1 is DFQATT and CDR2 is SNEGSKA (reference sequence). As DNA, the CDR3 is TGCAGTGCTAGAGGAGGGGTCACTAATGAAAAACTGTTTTTT. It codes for CSARGGVTNEKLFF.

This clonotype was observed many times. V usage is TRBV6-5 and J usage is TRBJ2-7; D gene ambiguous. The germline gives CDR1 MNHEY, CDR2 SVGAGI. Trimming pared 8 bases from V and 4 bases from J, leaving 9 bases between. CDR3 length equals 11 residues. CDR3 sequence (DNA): TGTGCCAGCCACAAGGAGTACGAGCAGTACTTC. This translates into CASHKEYEQYF.

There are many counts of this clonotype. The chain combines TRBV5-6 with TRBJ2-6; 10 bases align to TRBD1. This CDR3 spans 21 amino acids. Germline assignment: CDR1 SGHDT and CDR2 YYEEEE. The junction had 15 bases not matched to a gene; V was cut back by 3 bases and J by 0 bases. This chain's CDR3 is CASSSTTTGTGASSGANVLTF. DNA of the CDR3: TGTGCCAGCAGCTCAACAACAACCGGGACAGGGGCCTCCTCTGGGGCCAACGTCCTGACTTTC.

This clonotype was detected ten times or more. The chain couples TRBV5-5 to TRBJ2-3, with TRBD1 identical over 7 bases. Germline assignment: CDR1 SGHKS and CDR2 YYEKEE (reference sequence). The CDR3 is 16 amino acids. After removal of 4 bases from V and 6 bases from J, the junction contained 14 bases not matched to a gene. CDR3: CASSQVVTGSTDTQYF. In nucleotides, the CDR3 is TGTGCCAGCAGCCAAGTGGTGACAGGGAGTACGGATACGCAGTATTTT. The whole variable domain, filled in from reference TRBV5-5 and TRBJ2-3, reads DAGVTQSPTHLIKTRGQQVTLRCSPISGHKSVSWYQQVLGQGPQFIFQYYEKEERGRGNFPDRFSARQFPNYSSELNVNALLLGDSALYLCASSQVVTGSTDTQYFGPGTRLTVL.

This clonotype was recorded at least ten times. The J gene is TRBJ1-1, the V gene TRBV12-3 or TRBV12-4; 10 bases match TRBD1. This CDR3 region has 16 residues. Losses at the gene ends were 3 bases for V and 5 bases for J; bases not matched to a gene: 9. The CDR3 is CASSFPGGQGWTEAFF. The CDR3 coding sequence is TGTGCCAGCAGTTTCCCTGGGGGACAGGGGTGGACTGAAGCTTTCTTT.

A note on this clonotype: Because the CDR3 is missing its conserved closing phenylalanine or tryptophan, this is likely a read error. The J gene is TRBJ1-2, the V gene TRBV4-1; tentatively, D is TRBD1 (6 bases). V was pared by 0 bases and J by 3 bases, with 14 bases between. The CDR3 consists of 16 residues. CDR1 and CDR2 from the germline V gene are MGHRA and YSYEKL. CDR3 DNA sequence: TGCGCCAGCAGCCAAGAGGGTCTGTCAGGGGACTATGGCTACACCAAC. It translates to CASSQEGLSGDYGYTN.

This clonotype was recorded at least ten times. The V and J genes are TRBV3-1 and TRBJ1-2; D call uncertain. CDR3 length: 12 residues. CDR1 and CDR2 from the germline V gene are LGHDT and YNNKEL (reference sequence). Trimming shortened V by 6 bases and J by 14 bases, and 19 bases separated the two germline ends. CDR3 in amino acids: CASSDVIWSLTF. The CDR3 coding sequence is TGTGCCAGCAGTGACGTCATTTGGAGCTTAACCTTC.

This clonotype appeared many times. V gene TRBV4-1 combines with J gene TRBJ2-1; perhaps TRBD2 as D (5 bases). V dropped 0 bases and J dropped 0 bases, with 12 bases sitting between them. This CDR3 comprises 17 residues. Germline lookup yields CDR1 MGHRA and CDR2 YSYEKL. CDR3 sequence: CASSQEPAVSSYNEQFF. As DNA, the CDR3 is TGCGCCAGCAGCCAAGAACCAGCGGTAAGCTCCTACAATGAGCAGTTCTTC.